Sequencing of this T cell receptor (beta chain) was carried out in a study of blood T cell repertoires in COVID-19. On the study more broadly: Researchers got acute and convalescent COVID-19 samples from the United States, Italy and Spain. Nucleic acid was either cDNA or gDNA, and it came from T cells, B-cell-depleted T cells, or PBMCs.

The assay was immunoSEQ multiplex PCR, and TCRdb's table has in-frame clones only and misses some. This table holds roughly 170,000 clones, more than 65% found once. Participant reports of clinical history set cohort assignment. Recovered status applied to Cohort 3 donors who had two consecutive negative PCRs. It also applied to those with clearance or with symptom resolution. The length of the CDR3 is 17 residues. V lost 6 bases, J lost 5 bases, and 16 bases stayed unmatched. The germline V gene encodes CDR1 MRHNA and CDR2 SNTAGT. The rearrangement uses TRBV6-4 and TRBJ2-5; 9 bases agree with TRBD2. Material: PBMCs or T cells enriched from blood (not recorded which). The origin of this receptor is a man between 60 and 70 years old who had recovered from COVID-19. The CDR3: CASSPPLAGDGRETQYF. As DNA, the CDR3 is TGTGCCAGCAGCCCGCCCTTAGCGGGAGATGGTCGGGAGACCCAGTACTTC.